Here is one T cell receptor (beta chain) with its context. The data belong to a study of blood T cells in healthy people across ages. Germline-derived CDR1 and CDR2 are LGHDT and YNNKEL (reference sequence). The CDR3 consists of 13 residues. V lost 3 bases to trimming and J lost 0 bases, with 5 bases between them. Using a J-beta primer mix together with a sample-barcoded 5' primer, a second PCR was run for about 6 to 12 cycles. TCRdb ran MiXCR on the 5' RACE reads and lists one entry per CDR3 protein. The sample lists about 570,000 distinct CDR3 sequences, about 25% seen once, with about a fifth in the top ten.

The TCR originated in a woman in her 70s in good health. Sequenced material: blood. The chain is built from TRBV3-1 and TRBJ1-1; no firm D call. The CDR3 DNA follows: TGTGCCAGCAGCCATCGCATGAACACTGAAGCTTTCTTT. Translating gives CASSHRMNTEAFF.